These T cell receptor beta chains were read from a single sample in a study of shared clonotypes between healthy human individuals. Profiling relied on immunoSEQ multiplex PCR, and the TCRdb table lists in-frame clones only, not all of them. In the table there are around 990,000 clones, approximately 80% of which are singletons. Sample: memory CD4+ T cells from PBMCs. The source is a man aged 18 to 30 in good health. Some clones in this sample may be carry-over from other donors' samples. Both conserved end residues are part of each CDR3. The D gene is left open where the match is weak. Not all rows give a size; the values are once, few, many and, for expanded clones, a class.

j_gene: TRBJ2-3
d_gene: -
len: 13
v_gene: TRBV4-2
abundance: -
CDR3nt: TGTGCCAGCAGCCAAGATTGGGGAACTACGCAGTATTTT
CDR3aa: CASSQDWGTTQYF

j_gene: TRBJ2-7
d_gene: -
len: 11
v_gene: TRBV2
abundance: -
CDR3nt: TGTGCCAGCAGCGAGTACTACGAGCAGTACTTC
CDR3aa: CASSEYYEQYF

j_gene: TRBJ2-3
d_gene: -
len: 14
v_gene: TRBV7-3
abundance: many
CDR3nt: TGTGCCAGCAGCTTAAGCGGGAGCACAGATACGCAGTATTTT
CDR3aa: CASSLSGSTDTQYF

j_gene: TRBJ1-1
d_gene: -
len: 16
v_gene: TRBV5-1
abundance: once
CDR3nt: TGCGCCAGCAGTTTGGTTCCGACCCACGAGAACACTGAAGCTTTCTTT
CDR3aa: CASSLVPTHENTEAFF

j_gene: TRBJ2-1
d_gene: TRBD2
len: 16
v_gene: TRBV18
abundance: -
CDR3nt: TGTGCCAGCTCACCGGGACTAGCGGGATCCTACAATGAGCAGTTCTTC
CDR3aa: CASSPGLAGSYNEQFF

j_gene: TRBJ2-7
d_gene: -
len: 15
v_gene: TRBV28
abundance: -
CDR3nt: TGTGCCAGCAGTCTGGATCCCGTATTTCCCTACGAGCAGTACTTC
CDR3aa: CASSLDPVFPYEQYF

j_gene: TRBJ2-1
d_gene: TRBD2
len: 15
v_gene: TRBV28
abundance: -
CDR3nt: TGTGCCAGCAGTTCACCGGGACTAGCGGAGGATGAGCAGTTCTTC
CDR3aa: CASSSPGLAEDEQFF

j_gene: TRBJ1-2
d_gene: -
len: 14
v_gene: TRBV27
abundance: -
CDR3nt: TGTGCCAGCAGTTTATTCTTTGGTAACTATGGCTACACCTTC
CDR3aa: CASSLFFGNYGYTF

j_gene: TRBJ1-1
d_gene: -
len: 13
v_gene: TRBV6-4
abundance: -
CDR3nt: TGTGCCAGCAGTGCCCAGCCGAACACTGAAGCTTTCTTT
CDR3aa: CASSAQPNTEAFF

j_gene: TRBJ1-5
d_gene: -
len: 14
v_gene: TRBV11-2
abundance: -
CDR3nt: TGTGCCAGCAGCTTAGATGGGAGGGGACAGCCCCAGCATTTT
CDR3aa: CASSLDGRGQPQHF

j_gene: TRBJ2-7
d_gene: TRBD2
len: 14
v_gene: TRBV30
abundance: once
CDR3nt: TGTGACTGGAGACCACTAGCGGCTACCTACGAGCAGTACTTC
CDR3aa: CDWRPLAATYEQYF

j_gene: TRBJ2-4
d_gene: TRBD1
len: 11
v_gene: TRBV20-1
abundance: -
CDR3nt: TGCAGTGCTGGGACAGGCCACATTCAGTACTTC
CDR3aa: CSAGTGHIQYF

j_gene: TRBJ2-7
d_gene: -
len: 13
v_gene: TRBV30
abundance: -
CDR3nt: TGTGCCTGGAGGGGCGGTGGAGCCTACGAGCAGTACTTC
CDR3aa: CAWRGGGAYEQYF

j_gene: TRBJ2-3
d_gene: TRBD2
len: 14
v_gene: TRBV7-3
abundance: few
CDR3nt: TGTGCCAGCAGCGCACTAGCGGCCGTAGATACGCAGTATTTT
CDR3aa: CASSALAAVDTQYF

j_gene: TRBJ2-5
d_gene: TRBD2
len: 15
v_gene: TRBV11-3
abundance: -
CDR3nt: TGTGCCAGCAGCCCCAGCGGGAGGGCCGGGGAGACCCAGTACTTC
CDR3aa: CASSPSGRAGETQYF

j_gene: TRBJ1-5
d_gene: -
len: 15
v_gene: TRBV5-1
abundance: -
CDR3nt: TGCGCCAGCAGCTTGGAGGGGGGAGGTAATCAGCCCCAGCATTTT
CDR3aa: CASSLEGGGNQPQHF

j_gene: TRBJ1-5
d_gene: -
len: 16
v_gene: TRBV28
abundance: -
CDR3nt: TGTGCCAGCAGTTTTATCCGAGAGTATAGCAATCAGCCCCAGCATTTT
CDR3aa: CASSFIREYSNQPQHF

j_gene: TRBJ2-3
d_gene: -
len: 14
v_gene: TRBV11-3
abundance: -
CDR3nt: TGTGCCAGCAGCTCTGGACAGTCCACAGATACGCAGTATTTT
CDR3aa: CASSSGQSTDTQYF

j_gene: TRBJ1-2
d_gene: -
len: 13
v_gene: TRBV7-2
abundance: -
CDR3nt: TGTGCCAGCAAAGGCAGGGATAACTATGGCTACACCTTC
CDR3aa: CASKGRDNYGYTF

j_gene: TRBJ2-7
d_gene: TRBD2
len: 15
v_gene: TRBV6-5
abundance: once
CDR3nt: TGTGCCAGCAGCCGCTCGCTAGCGGAATCCTACGAGCAGTACTTC
CDR3aa: CASSRSLAESYEQYF

j_gene: TRBJ2-7
d_gene: -
len: 14
v_gene: TRBV29-1
abundance: -
CDR3nt: TGCAGCGTTGTCCGGGACTCTAAAAATTACGAGCAGTACTTC
CDR3aa: CSVVRDSKNYEQYF

j_gene: TRBJ2-3
d_gene: TRBD2
len: 15
v_gene: TRBV27
abundance: -
CDR3nt: TGTGCCAGCAGAGGGGGACTAGCGGGAAGAGATACGCAGTATTTT
CDR3aa: CASRGGLAGRDTQYF

j_gene: TRBJ2-1
d_gene: -
len: 13
v_gene: TRBV28
abundance: -
CDR3nt: TGTGCCAGCAGTTTAAGGGGCCCTTATGAGCAGTTCTTC
CDR3aa: CASSLRGPYEQFF

j_gene: TRBJ2-3
d_gene: -
len: 12
v_gene: TRBV29-1
abundance: -
CDR3nt: TGCAGCGTTGGGACGGGGACAGATACGCAGTATTTT
CDR3aa: CSVGTGTDTQYF

j_gene: TRBJ1-5
d_gene: TRBD1
len: 14
v_gene: TRBV4-1
abundance: -
CDR3nt: TGCGCCAGCAGCCTAACCACAGGGGATCAGCCCCAGCATTTT
CDR3aa: CASSLTTGDQPQHF

j_gene: TRBJ1-1
d_gene: -
len: 13
v_gene: TRBV19
abundance: -
CDR3nt: TGTGCCAGTAGTAACCAGATGAACACTGAAGCTTTCTTT
CDR3aa: CASSNQMNTEAFF

j_gene: TRBJ2-7
d_gene: -
len: 13
v_gene: TRBV7-2
abundance: -
CDR3nt: TGTGCCAGCAGCTCCCACGAGGAGCGGGAGCAGTACTTC
CDR3aa: CASSSHEEREQYF